This is a list of T cell receptor beta chains from one sample in a study of neurological immune-mediated disorders. TCRdb passed the 5' RACE reads through MiXCR, listing each CDR3 protein once. The repertoire holds 20,000 to 25,000 distinct CDR3 sequences, roughly 6.3% seen once, with about 4.5% in the top ten. Input material: PBMCs. These receptors came from a middle-aged woman in good health. Each CDR3 is given with its conserved first and last residue. The order of the fields is V gene, D gene, J gene, clone size, CDR3 DNA, CDR3 protein. A D gene is named only where the DNA matches it firmly. Expanded clones get a size class; other rows say once, few or many, or leave the size out.

>TRBV7-8|TRBD2|TRBJ2-2|many
TGTGCCAGCCGCCCAACGGGAGGGGACACCGGGGAGCTGTTTTTT
CASRPTGGDTGELFF
>TRBV20-1|TRBD2|TRBJ2-1|medium-sized
TGCAGTGCTTTAGCGGGAGGAACCAATGAGCAGTTCTTC
CSALAGGTNEQFF
>TRBV19|.|TRBJ2-3|many
TGTGCCAGTAGCGAGGGAGCATCCGATACGCAGTATTTT
CASSEGASDTQYF
>TRBV29-1|.|TRBJ2-7|many
TGCAGCGACGAGGGCAGCTTTTCTGGCGAGCAGTACTTC
CSDEGSFSGEQYF
>TRBV20-1|TRBD2|TRBJ2-1|many
TGCAGTGCTAGAGATGGGAGGGCGGCGGGCAATGAGCAGTTCTTC
CSARDGRAAGNEQFF
>TRBV20-1|.|TRBJ2-3|many
TGCAGGCCCGGGGCGCTTTGGGAAGATACGCAGTATTTT
CRPGALWEDTQYF
>TRBV20-1|TRBD2|TRBJ2-7|medium-sized
TGCAGTGCTAGAGATCCCGGGAGGCCCGCCTACGAGCAGTACTTC
CSARDPGRPAYEQYF
>TRBV7-2|TRBD2|TRBJ2-7|many
TGTGCCAGCAGCTCCAGCGGGGTATGGTACGAGCAGTACTTC
CASSSSGVWYEQYF
>TRBV2|.|TRBJ1-3|medium-sized
TGTGCCAGCAGCCCGACCGGGACGGCCGTTTTCTCTGGAAACACCATATATTTT
CASSPTGTAVFSGNTIYF
>TRBV7-9|.|TRBJ2-1|many
TGTGCCGGAGCCGGGGCGGGGAAGAGGTCAGATGAGCAGTTCTTC
CAGAGAGKRSDEQFF
>TRBV24-1|.|TRBJ2-5|medium-sized
TGTGCCACCAGTGACCCCGTCGGGGACCAAGAGACCCAGTACTTC
CATSDPVGDQETQYF
>TRBV5-1|.|TRBJ2-7|many
TGCGCCAGCAGTCAAAGCGGCAGCCACTACGAGCAGTACTTC
CASSQSGSHYEQYF
>TRBV20-1|.|TRBJ2-7|many
TGCAGTGCTGGGGACGACAGTGAGCAGTACTTC
CSAGDDSEQYF
>TRBV28|TRBD2|TRBJ2-3|medium-sized
TGTGCCAGCAGTTTCCTCTCTAGCGGGATTCGCACAGATACGCAGTATTTT
CASSFLSSGIRTDTQYF
>TRBV2|.|TRBJ1-6|medium-sized
TGTGCCAGCAGTGAAGTGAATTCACCCCTCCACTTT
CASSEVNSPLHF
>TRBV5-1|.|TRBJ2-2|many
TGCGCCAGCAGCTTTAGTCCCGGGGAGCTGTTTTTT
CASSFSPGELFF
>TRBV7-9|.|TRBJ2-3|many
TGTGCCAGCAGCTTCGGAGAAGATACGCAGTATTTT
CASSFGEDTQYF
>TRBV28|TRBD1|TRBJ1-5|many
TGTGCCAGCCTACAAGGGGGCGGCAATCAGCCCCAGCATTTT
CASLQGGGNQPQHF
>TRBV20-1|TRBD2|TRBJ2-7|many
TGCAGTGCTAGTCCCCTTGCGGGAGGGCTAGGCGAGCAGTACTTC
CSASPLAGGLGEQYF
>TRBV12-3/TRBV12-4|TRBD2|TRBJ2-2|many
TGTGCCAGCAGATACGCCCCCCAAGTGCGGGAGAAGCCCACCGGGGAGCTGTTTTTT
CASRYAPQVREKPTGELFF
>TRBV20-1|TRBD2|TRBJ2-2|many
TGCAGTGCTGTACTGACTAGCGGCAACACCGGGGAGCTGTTTTTT
CSAVLTSGNTGELFF
>TRBV27|.|TRBJ2-7|many
TGTGCCAGCAGACCGCACGGGGCCTACGAGCAGTACTTC
CASRPHGAYEQYF
>TRBV29-1|TRBD2|TRBJ2-1|.
TGTAGCGCTAATAGCGGGTATAATGAGCAGTTCTTC
CSANSGYNEQFF
>TRBV7-9|.|TRBJ2-3|many
TGTGCCAGCAGCTTAGATACTAGCACAGATACGCAGTATTTT
CASSLDTSTDTQYF
>TRBV12-3/TRBV12-4|.|TRBJ2-2|many
TGTGCCAGCAGCCCGGGACTCTCCAGGGGGGAGCTGTTTTTT
CASSPGLSRGELFF
>TRBV5-1|.|TRBJ2-7|medium-sized
TGCGCCAGCAGCTTGGAAGGGGCAAGTAGCAACGAGCAGTACTTC
CASSLEGASSNEQYF
>TRBV5-1|TRBD2|TRBJ2-7|many
TGCGCCAGCAGCAATGGACTAGCGGGAGAGAGTGAGCAGTACTTC
CASSNGLAGESEQYF
>TRBV10-3|TRBD1|TRBJ2-5|many
TGTGCCATCAGTGAGTCGGCGGGTGCAGGGGGGACCCAGTACTTC
CAISESAGAGGTQYF
>TRBV5-1|.|TRBJ2-7|many
TGCGCCAGCAGCTTGGGTCTAGTGGGCGAGCAGTACTTC
CASSLGLVGEQYF
>TRBV7-6|.|TRBJ2-5|many
TGTGCCAGCAGCTTACAGGGGAGGCAAGAGACCCAGTACTTC
CASSLQGRQETQYF
>TRBV10-3|.|TRBJ2-5|many
TGTGCCATCAGGACATCCCTAGAGACCCAGTACTTC
CAIRTSLETQYF
>TRBV14|.|TRBJ1-2|medium-sized
TGTGCCAGCAGCCAAGATGGGAATGGCTACACCTTC
CASSQDGNGYTF
>TRBV11-2|.|TRBJ2-7|many
TGTGCCACCAAACAACATCTCTCCTACGAGCAGTACTTC
CATKQHLSYEQYF
>TRBV10-3|.|TRBJ2-7|.
TGTGCCATCAGTGAGTCGGACAGTCCCGTTTTACACTTC
CAISESDSPVLHF
>TRBV28|.|TRBJ2-1|many
TGTGCCAGCTCTTCCCGGGCAGGGGGGGAAAATGAGCAGTTCTTC
CASSSRAGGENEQFF
>TRBV6-6|.|TRBJ1-6|many
TGTGCCAGCAGTCCCGCGGGTCCCCTCCACTTT
CASSPAGPLHF
>TRBV2|.|TRBJ2-2|many
TGTGCCAGCAGCCTCGAAGATACCGGGGAGCTGTTTTTT
CASSLEDTGELFF
>TRBV3-1|TRBD1|TRBJ2-1|many
TGTGCCAGCAGCCAAGATCCCGGACAGGGTATAATCGATGAGCAGTTCTTC
CASSQDPGQGIIDEQFF
>TRBV20-1|.|TRBJ2-7|many
TGCAGTGCTAGAGATGTGGGGTCTCCTTACGAGCAGTACTTC
CSARDVGSPYEQYF
>TRBV20-1|.|TRBJ2-1|many
TGCAGTGGAAGGCAAGGTGCGAGCGGACTATACAATGAGCAGTTCTTC
CSGRQGASGLYNEQFF
>TRBV7-9|.|TRBJ1-1|medium-sized
TGTGCCAGCAGCTTATCCTTCTATGAAGCTTTCTTT
CASSLSFYEAFF
>TRBV5-1|.|TRBJ2-2|medium-sized
TGCGCCAGCAGCTTGGACAACACCGGGGAGCTGTTTTTT
CASSLDNTGELFF
>TRBV6-6|TRBD1|TRBJ2-7|many
TGTGCCAGCAGTTCCCTGGACAGGGGGAATGAGCAGTACTTC
CASSSLDRGNEQYF
>TRBV7-2|.|TRBJ1-2|medium-sized
TGTGCCAGCAGGCCTCCTTCTTCGCTGGGGCGCTATGGCTACACCTTC
CASRPPSSLGRYGYTF
>TRBV5-1|.|TRBJ1-2|medium-sized
TGCGCCAGCAGCTTGTTCGAAGGGAACGGGGGCTACACCTTC
CASSLFEGNGGYTF
>TRBV5-6|.|TRBJ2-7|many
TGTGCCAGCAGCTTATTGGGGGGAGACGAGCAGTACTTC
CASSLLGGDEQYF
>TRBV3-1|.|TRBJ2-7|many
TGTGCCAGCAGCCAAGCCCTGAGTCTCCGACCCTACGAGCAGTACTTC
CASSQALSLRPYEQYF
>TRBV5-1|.|TRBJ2-5|many
TGCGCCAGCAGCTTGGAGGGAGGCCGGGAGACCCAGTACTTC
CASSLEGGRETQYF